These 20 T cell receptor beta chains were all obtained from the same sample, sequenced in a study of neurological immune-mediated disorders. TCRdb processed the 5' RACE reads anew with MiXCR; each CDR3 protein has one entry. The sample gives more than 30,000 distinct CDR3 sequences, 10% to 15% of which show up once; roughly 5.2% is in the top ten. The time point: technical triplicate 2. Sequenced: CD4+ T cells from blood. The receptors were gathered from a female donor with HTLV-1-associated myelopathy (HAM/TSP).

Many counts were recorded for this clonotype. The CDR3 here is CSARDLDGRDGYTF. The CDR3 DNA reads TGCAGTGCTAGAGATCTGGACGGCCGAGATGGCTACACCTTC. V gene TRBV20-1 combines with J gene TRBJ1-2; D not resolved. The CDR3 spans 14 residues. The V end was cut by 0 bases, the J end by 6 bases, with 14 bases between. From germline, CDR1 is DFQATT and CDR2 SNEGSKA (reference sequence).

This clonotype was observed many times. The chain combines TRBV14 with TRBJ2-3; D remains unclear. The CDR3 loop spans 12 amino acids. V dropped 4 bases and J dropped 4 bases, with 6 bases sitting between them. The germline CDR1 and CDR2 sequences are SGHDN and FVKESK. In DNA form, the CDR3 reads TGTGCCAGCAGCCCGGCGGCAGATACGCAGTATTTT. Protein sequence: CASSPAADTQYF.

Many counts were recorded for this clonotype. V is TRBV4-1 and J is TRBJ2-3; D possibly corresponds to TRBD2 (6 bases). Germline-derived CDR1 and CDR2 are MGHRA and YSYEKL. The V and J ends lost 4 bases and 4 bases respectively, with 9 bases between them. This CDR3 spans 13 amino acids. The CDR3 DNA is TGCGCCAGCAGCCCCCGGGAGTCAGATACGCAGTATTTT. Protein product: CASSPRESDTQYF.

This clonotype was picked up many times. DNA for the CDR3: TGTGCCAGCAGTTTGGCCGGCAGGGACTACGAGCAGTACTTC. Translated, it gives CASSLAGRDYEQYF. The rearrangement joins TRBV28 to TRBJ2-7; maybe TRBD1 (5 bases). The CDR3 totals 14 residues. Germline CDR1 MDHEN, CDR2 SYDVKM. Trimming removed 3 bases from V and 3 bases from J, with 12 bases in between.

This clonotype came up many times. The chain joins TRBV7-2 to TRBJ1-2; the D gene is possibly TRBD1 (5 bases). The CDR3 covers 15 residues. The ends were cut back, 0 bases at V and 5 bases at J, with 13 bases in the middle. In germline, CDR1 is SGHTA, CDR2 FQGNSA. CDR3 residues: CASSLAATGNYGYTF. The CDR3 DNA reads TGTGCCAGCAGCTTAGCAGCCACAGGAAATTATGGCTACACCTTC.

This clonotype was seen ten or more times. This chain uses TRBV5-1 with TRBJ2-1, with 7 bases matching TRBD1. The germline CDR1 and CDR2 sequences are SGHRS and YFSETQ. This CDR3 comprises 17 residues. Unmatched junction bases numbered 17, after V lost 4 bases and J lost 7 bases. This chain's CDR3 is CASSLKGTAYERNEQFF. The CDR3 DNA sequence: TGCGCCAGCAGCCTCAAGGGGACAGCCTACGAGCGGAATGAGCAGTTCTTC.

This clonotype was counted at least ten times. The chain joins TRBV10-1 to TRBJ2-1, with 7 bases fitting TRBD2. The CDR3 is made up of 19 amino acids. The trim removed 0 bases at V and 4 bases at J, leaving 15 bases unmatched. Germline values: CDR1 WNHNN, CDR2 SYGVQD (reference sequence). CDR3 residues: CASSESIAPLAAAYNEQFF. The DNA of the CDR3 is TGCGCCAGCAGTGAGTCGATAGCCCCCCTAGCGGCAGCTTACAATGAGCAGTTCTTC.

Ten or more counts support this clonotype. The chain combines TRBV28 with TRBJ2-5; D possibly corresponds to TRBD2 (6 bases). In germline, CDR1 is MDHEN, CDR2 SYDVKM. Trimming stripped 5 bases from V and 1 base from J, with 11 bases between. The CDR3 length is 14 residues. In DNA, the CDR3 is TGTGCCAGCAGTCTGACTAGTGCCCAAGAGACCCAGTACTTC. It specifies CASSLTSAQETQYF.

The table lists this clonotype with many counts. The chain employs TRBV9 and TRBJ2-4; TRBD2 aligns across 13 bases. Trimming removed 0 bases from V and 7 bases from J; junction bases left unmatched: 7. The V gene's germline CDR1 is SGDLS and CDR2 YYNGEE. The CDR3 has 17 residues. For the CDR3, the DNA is TGTGCCAGCAGCGTAGACACCGGGACTAGCGGGGTGAACATTCAGTACTTC. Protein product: CASSVDTGTSGVNIQYF.

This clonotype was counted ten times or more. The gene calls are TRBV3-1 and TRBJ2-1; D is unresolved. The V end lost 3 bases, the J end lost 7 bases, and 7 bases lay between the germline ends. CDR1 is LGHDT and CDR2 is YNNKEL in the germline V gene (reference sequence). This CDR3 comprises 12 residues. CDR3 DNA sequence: TGTGCCAGCAGCCAGGTCCAGAATGAGCAGTTCTTC. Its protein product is CASSQVQNEQFF.

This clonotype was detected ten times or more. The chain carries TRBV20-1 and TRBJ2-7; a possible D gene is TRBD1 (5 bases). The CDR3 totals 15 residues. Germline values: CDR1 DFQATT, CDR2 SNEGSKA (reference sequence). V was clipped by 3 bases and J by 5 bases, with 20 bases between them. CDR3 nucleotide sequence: TGCAGTGCTAGTACTCGGTTCCAGGGCATCCACGAGCAGTACTTC. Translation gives CSASTRFQGIHEQYF.

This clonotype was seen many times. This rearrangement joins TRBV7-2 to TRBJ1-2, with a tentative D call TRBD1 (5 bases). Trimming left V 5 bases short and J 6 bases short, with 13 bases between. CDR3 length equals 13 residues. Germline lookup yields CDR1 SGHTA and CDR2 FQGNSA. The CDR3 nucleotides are TGTGCCAGCAGCACATCCCGACAGAATGGCTACACCTTC. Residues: CASSTSRQNGYTF. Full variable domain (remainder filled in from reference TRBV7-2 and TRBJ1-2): GAGVSQSPSNKVTEKGKDVELRCDPISGHTALYWYRQSLGQGLEFLIYFQGNSAPDKSGLPSDRFSAERTGGSVSTLTIQRTQQEDSAVYLCASSTSRQNGYTFGSGTRLTVV.

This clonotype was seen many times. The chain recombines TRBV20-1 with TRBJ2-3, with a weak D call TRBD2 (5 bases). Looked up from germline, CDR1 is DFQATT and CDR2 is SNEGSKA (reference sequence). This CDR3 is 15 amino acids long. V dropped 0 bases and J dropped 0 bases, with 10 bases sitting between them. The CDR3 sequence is CSARDSGGSTDTQYF. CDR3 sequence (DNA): TGCAGTGCTAGAGATTCCGGCGGGAGCACAGATACGCAGTATTTT.

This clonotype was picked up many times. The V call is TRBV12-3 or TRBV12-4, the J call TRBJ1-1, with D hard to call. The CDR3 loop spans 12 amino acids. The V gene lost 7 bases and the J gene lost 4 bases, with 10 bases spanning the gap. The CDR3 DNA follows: TGTGCCAGCACATACTGGGGCACTGAAGCTTTCTTT. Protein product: CASTYWGTEAFF.

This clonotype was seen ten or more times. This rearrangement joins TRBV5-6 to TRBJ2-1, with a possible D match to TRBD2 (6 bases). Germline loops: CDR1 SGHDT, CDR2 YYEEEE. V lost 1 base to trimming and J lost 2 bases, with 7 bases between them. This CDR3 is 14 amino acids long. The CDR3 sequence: CASSLWTTYNEQFF. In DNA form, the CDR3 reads TGTGCCAGCAGCTTGTGGACTACCTACAATGAGCAGTTCTTC.

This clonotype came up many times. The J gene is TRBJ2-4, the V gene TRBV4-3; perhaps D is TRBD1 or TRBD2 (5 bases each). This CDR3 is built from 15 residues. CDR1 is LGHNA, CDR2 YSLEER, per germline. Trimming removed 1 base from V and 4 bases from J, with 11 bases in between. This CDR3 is CASSQGGAGKNIQYF. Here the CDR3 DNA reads TGCGCCAGCAGCCAAGGAGGGGCTGGGAAAAACATTCAGTACTTC.

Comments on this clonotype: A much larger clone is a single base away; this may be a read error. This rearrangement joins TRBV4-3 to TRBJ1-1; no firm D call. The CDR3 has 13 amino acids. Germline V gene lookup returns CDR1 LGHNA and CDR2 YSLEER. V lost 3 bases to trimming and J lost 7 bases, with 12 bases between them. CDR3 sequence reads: CASSQLNGDEAFF. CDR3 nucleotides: TGCGCCAGCAGCCAGTTGAATGGGGATGAAGCTTTCTTT.

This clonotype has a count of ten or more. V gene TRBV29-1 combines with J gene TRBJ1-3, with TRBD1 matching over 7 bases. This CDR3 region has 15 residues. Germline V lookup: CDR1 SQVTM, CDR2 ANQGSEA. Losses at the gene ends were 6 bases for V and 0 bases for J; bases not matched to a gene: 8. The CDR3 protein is CSVNRDRHSGNTIYF. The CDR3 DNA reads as TGCAGCGTCAACCGGGACAGACACTCTGGAAACACCATATATTTT.

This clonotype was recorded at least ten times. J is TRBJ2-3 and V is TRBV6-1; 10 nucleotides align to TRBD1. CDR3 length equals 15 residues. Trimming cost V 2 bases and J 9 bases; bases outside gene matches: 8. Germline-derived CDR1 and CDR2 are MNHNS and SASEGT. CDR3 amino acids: CASSEMGQGLVTQYF. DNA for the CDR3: TGTGCCAGCAGTGAAATGGGACAGGGGCTAGTGACGCAGTATTTT.

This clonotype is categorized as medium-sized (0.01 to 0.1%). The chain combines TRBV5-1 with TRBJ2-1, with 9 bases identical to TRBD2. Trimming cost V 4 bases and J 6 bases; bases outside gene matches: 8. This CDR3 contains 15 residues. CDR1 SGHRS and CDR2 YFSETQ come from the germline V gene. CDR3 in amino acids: CASSQRGASGNEQFF. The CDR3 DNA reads TGCGCCAGCAGCCAGCGGGGGGCGAGTGGCAATGAGCAGTTCTTC.